This T cell receptor beta chain was sequenced in a study of T-cell memory formation after mild COVID-19. TCRdb ran MiXCR on the 5' RACE reads and lists one entry per CDR3 protein. The data show 200,000 to 300,000 distinct CDR3 sequences, with 16% seen just once and around a fifth held by the top ten. This clonotype was counted between two and nine times. The antigen remains unidentified. The study's findings and limits: Contracting clones, day 15 to 85, had balanced CD4/CD8, and later expanders favored CD4+. Day 37-peaking second-wave clones had unconfirmed SARS-CoV-2 specificity. Several responding clones turned up in pre-infection memory, indicating that cross-reactive memory may have taken part. Contracting CD4+ clones were located mainly in CM and EM, and CD8+ clones in EMRA.

Trimming cost V 0 bases and J 4 bases, with 12 bases left between them. CDR3 size: 15 residues. The V gene's germline CDR1 is SGHDT and CDR2 YYEEEE. The TCR comes from a young man who had mild COVID-19 (a few samples of this study predate the infection). Cell type and time point are not known. Sequencing used PBMCs or a T cell subset sorted from them (not recorded which). This sequence joins TRBV5-6 and TRBJ2-3; D might be TRBD2 (6 bases). This CDR3 reads CASSLGGGAPDTQYF. The CDR3 DNA sequence: TGTGCCAGCAGCTTGGGAGGAGGGGCCCCAGATACGCAGTATTTT. The variable domain in full, with the rest retrieved from reference TRBV5-6 and TRBJ2-3, is DAGVTQSPTHLIKTRGQQVTLRCSPKSGHDTVSWYQQALGQGPQFIFQYYEEEERQRGNFPDRFSGHQFPNYSSELNVNALLLGDSALYLCASSLGGGAPDTQYFGPGTRLTVL.